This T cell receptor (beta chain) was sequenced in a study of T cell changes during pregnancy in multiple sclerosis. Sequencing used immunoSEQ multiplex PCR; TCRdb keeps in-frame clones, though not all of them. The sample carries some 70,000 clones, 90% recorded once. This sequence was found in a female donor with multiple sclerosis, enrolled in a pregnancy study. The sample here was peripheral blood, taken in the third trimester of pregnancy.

The CDR3 DNA is TGTGCCAGCAGCGTAAACAGTTTCGGCGAGCAGTACTTC. Protein: CASSVNSFGEQYF. The gene calls are TRBV9 and TRBJ2-7; no clear D gene. The CDR3 has 13 amino acids. CDR1 and CDR2 (germline): SGDLS, YYNGEE. V lost 1 base and J 6 bases, leaving 11 bases between the germline ends. Filled out from reference TRBV9 and TRBJ2-7, the complete variable domain reads DSGVTQTPKHLITATGQRVTLRCSPRSGDLSVYWYQQSLDQGLQFLIQYYNGEERAKGNILERFSAQQFPDLHSELNLSSLELGDSALYFCASSVNSFGEQYFGPGTRLTVT.